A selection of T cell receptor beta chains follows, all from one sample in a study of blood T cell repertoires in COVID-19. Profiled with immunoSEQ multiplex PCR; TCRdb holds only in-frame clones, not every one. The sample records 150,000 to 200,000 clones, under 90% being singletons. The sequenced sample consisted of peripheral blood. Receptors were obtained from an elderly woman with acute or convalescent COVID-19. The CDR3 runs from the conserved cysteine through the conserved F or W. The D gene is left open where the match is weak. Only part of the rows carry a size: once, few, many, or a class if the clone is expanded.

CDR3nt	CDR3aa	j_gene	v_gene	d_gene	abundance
TGTGCCAGCAGCTCTTACGACGCGGGCTATGGCTACACCTTC	CASSSYDAGYGYTF	TRBJ1-2	TRBV7-9	NA	once
TGTGCCAGCAGTCCTCAGGGGGCGAACTATGGCTACACCTTC	CASSPQGANYGYTF	TRBJ1-2	TRBV6-4	TRBD1	once
TGTGCCAGTAGTTCTCGGGGGGCCGGCACCGGGGAGCTGTTTTTT	CASSSRGAGTGELFF	TRBJ2-2	TRBV19	NA	NA
TGTGCCAGCAGTTACAACTCGCCCAGGGCCCCCTACGAGCAGTACTTC	CASSYNSPRAPYEQYF	TRBJ2-7	TRBV6-5	NA	NA
TGTGCCCTTGGCGGGAGGCCCTCCTACGAGCAGTACTTC	CALGGRPSYEQYF	TRBJ2-7	TRBV4-2	TRBD2	NA
TGTGCCAGCAGCCAGGACAGGTACACCGGGGAGCTGTTTTTT	CASSQDRYTGELFF	TRBJ2-2	TRBV4-2	TRBD1	NA
TGTGCCTGGACCATGACAGGGGGAACCGGGGAGCTGTTTTTT	CAWTMTGGTGELFF	TRBJ2-2	TRBV30	TRBD1	NA
TGTGCCACCAGTGATTCCGACAGGGGTACCACCGGGGAGCTGTTTTTT	CATSDSDRGTTGELFF	TRBJ2-2	TRBV24-1	TRBD1	NA
TGTGCCAGCAGTTACCGAGGGGGCGGGACTGAAGCTTTCTTT	CASSYRGGGTEAFF	TRBJ1-1	TRBV6-5	TRBD1	NA
TGTGCCAGTACTGAGGTTTATAGCAATCAGCCCCAGCATTTT	CASTEVYSNQPQHF	TRBJ1-5	TRBV2	NA	once
TGTGCCAGCAGCGACTGGACAGGGGTTAATGAAAAACTGTTTTTT	CASSDWTGVNEKLFF	TRBJ1-4	TRBV6-2/TRBV6-3	TRBD1	NA
TGCAGCGTTCTAGGCAGAACCTACGAGCAGTACTTC	CSVLGRTYEQYF	TRBJ2-7	TRBV29-1	NA	NA
TGCGCCAGCAGTGGACAGGGGGCTGGGCAGCAGTACTTC	CASSGQGAGQQYF	TRBJ2-7	TRBV10-2	TRBD1	NA
TGTGCCAGCTCACTGGGACAGGGTGGGGATTCACCCCTCCACTTT	CASSLGQGGDSPLHF	TRBJ1-6	TRBV18	TRBD1	NA
TGTGCCAGCAGCGCCCAGTTGGGGGCGGGTAGGTACAATGAGCAGTTCTTC	CASSAQLGAGRYNEQFF	TRBJ2-1	TRBV3-1/TRBV3-2	NA	NA
TGTGCCAGCAGTTCAGCCGGGACAGCGAATCAGCCCCAGCATTTT	CASSSAGTANQPQHF	TRBJ1-5	TRBV6-2/TRBV6-3	TRBD1	once
TGTGCCAGCAGCACTCAGGGAGGGGACACTGAAGCTTTCTTT	CASSTQGGDTEAFF	TRBJ1-1	TRBV7-3	NA	few
TGTGCCAGCAGATGGGGGTCGGGACAGAACACAGATACGCAGTATTTT	CASRWGSGQNTDTQYF	TRBJ2-3	TRBV21-1	NA	NA
TGTGCCAGCAACCTAGGTGGGGGGGATCCCTACGAGCAGTACTTC	CASNLGGGDPYEQYF	TRBJ2-7	TRBV5-6	TRBD2	NA
TGCAGCGGCGGCGGGGGGGGGCGAGAGACCCAGTACTTC	CSGGGGGRETQYF	TRBJ2-5	TRBV29-1	TRBD2	NA
TGTGCCAGCTCCCTCCGTGGAACAGGGGGGTATAGGGAGCAGTACTTC	CASSLRGTGGYREQYF	TRBJ2-7	TRBV27	TRBD1	NA
TGTGCCAGCAGCCCAAGTCAGACAGGTGGCTACACCTTC	CASSPSQTGGYTF	TRBJ1-2	TRBV3-1/TRBV3-2	NA	many
TGTGCCAGCAGTGAGAGGAGGGGGACAGGGCAGAGCTACGAGCAGTACTTC	CASSERRGTGQSYEQYF	TRBJ2-7	TRBV6-1	TRBD1	NA
TGCGCCAGCAGTCACAGGGGCCGGCAGGGGGGTGAAAAACTGTTTTTT	CASSHRGRQGGEKLFF	TRBJ1-4	TRBV4-3	TRBD1	NA
TGTGCCAGCAGCGACGGACAGGGCGACACCGGGGAGCTGTTTTTT	CASSDGQGDTGELFF	TRBJ2-2	TRBV9	TRBD1	NA
TGTGCCAGCAGCCAAGCTAGATTAGGGACAGGGGGTGGGGTAGGCACTGAAGCTTTCTTT	CASSQARLGTGGGVGTEAFF	TRBJ1-1	TRBV3-1/TRBV3-2	TRBD1	NA
TGTGCCAGCTCCCTAAAAGGACAGGGAAGGACTGAAGCTTTCTTT	CASSLKGQGRTEAFF	TRBJ1-1	TRBV18	TRBD1	NA
TGTGCCAGTACCTTCCAGGGTCACAATGAGCAGTTCTTC	CASTFQGHNEQFF	TRBJ2-1	TRBV19	NA	NA
TGTGCCAGCAGCTTATTGGGGACAGGGAACACTGAAGCTTTCTTT	CASSLLGTGNTEAFF	TRBJ1-1	TRBV7-2	TRBD1	NA
TGTGCCAGTCGACAGGAGGATTCACCCCTCCACTTT	CASRQEDSPLHF	TRBJ1-6	TRBV28	NA	NA
TGTGCCAGCACCCTGGTGGGGGACTATAACTATGGCTACACCTTC	CASTLVGDYNYGYTF	TRBJ1-2	TRBV5-6	NA	NA
TGCGCCAGCAGCCAAGAGCCGCGTACGGGGTACGAGCAGTACTTC	CASSQEPRTGYEQYF	TRBJ2-7	TRBV4-3	NA	once
TGTGCCAGCAGCCCCGGGACTAGCGGTGGTGACGAGCAGTACTTC	CASSPGTSGGDEQYF	TRBJ2-7	TRBV5-4	TRBD2	NA
TGTGCCAGCAGCAAAGTAGTCAACCCTGAGCAGTTCTTC	CASSKVVNPEQFF	TRBJ2-1	TRBV21-1	NA	NA
TGTGCCAGTAGTATCTTTGCGATTCAGGGGTCCCACCGCAACAAAAACATTCAGTACTTC	CASSIFAIQGSHRNKNIQYF	TRBJ2-4	TRBV19	NA	once
TGCAGTGCTAGGAACGCTATTGAGCAGTTCTTC	CSARNAIEQFF	TRBJ2-1	TRBV20-1	NA	once
TGTGCCAGCAGTTTAGGTCGGCAGGGGAGCTCCTACAATGAGCAGTTCTTC	CASSLGRQGSSYNEQFF	TRBJ2-1	TRBV27	NA	NA
TGCAGTGCTAGTACACAGGAGCACTACGAGCAGTACTTC	CSASTQEHYEQYF	TRBJ2-7	TRBV20-1	NA	NA
TGTGCCAGCGGATCGACAGGGGCCGGAAACACCATATATTTT	CASGSTGAGNTIYF	TRBJ1-3	TRBV28	TRBD1	NA
TGTGCCAGCAGTTTTAGTTTTGGTGAAAAACTGTTTTTT	CASSFSFGEKLFF	TRBJ1-4	TRBV12-3/TRBV12-4	NA	once